These 21 T cell receptor beta chains were sequenced from one sample in a study of T cell responses to AZD1222 COVID-19 vaccine. The protocol was immunoSEQ multiplex PCR, while the TCRdb copy is restricted to in-frame clones and leaves out a portion. This sample carries tens of thousands of clones, approximately 83% of them seen once, and the ten largest clones take roughly a sixth. The sample in question was peripheral blood, obtained on day 0 of AZD1222 vaccination. All receptors come from an adult in good health.

This chain links TRBV7-2 with TRBJ2-7; no firm D call. From germline, CDR1 is SGHTA and CDR2 FQGNSA. V was clipped by 5 bases and J by 3 bases, with 11 bases between them. The length of the CDR3 is 13 residues. The CDR3 DNA is TGTGCCAGCAGCCGACAAGTCCGCTACGAGCAGTACTTC. It encodes CASSRQVRYEQYF.

The chain combines TRBV29-1 with TRBJ2-2; D not certain. This CDR3 is 13 amino acids long. Germline values: CDR1 SQVTM, CDR2 ANQGSEA. The V and J ends lost 3 bases and 1 base respectively, with 6 bases between them. The CDR3 region has the DNA TGCAGCGTTGATAGAGGGAACACCGGGGAGCTGTTTTTT. This codes for CSVDRGNTGELFF.

The CDR3, as DNA: TGTGCCAGCAGCCTGAGGACAGGGAATTCACCCCTCCACTTT. This sequence encodes CASSLRTGNSPLHF. The V call is TRBV7-9, the J call TRBJ1-6; 8 positions agree with TRBD1. Per germline, CDR1 SEHNR and CDR2 FQNEAQ (reference sequence). The CDR3 length is 14 residues. The ends lost 5 bases at V and 7 bases at J; junction bases unmatched: 4.

The chain carries TRBV19 and TRBJ1-4; D remains unclear. CDR3 length equals 15 residues. CDR1 is LNHDA and CDR2 is SQIVND in the germline V gene (reference sequence). Trimming left V 7 bases short and J 0 bases short, with 12 bases between. For the CDR3, the DNA is TGTGCCAGTATGGGTCCCTTTGCAACTAATGAAAAACTGTTTTTT. Its translation: CASMGPFATNEKLFF.

This clone has just a few counts. The chain links TRBV5-1 to TRBJ2-6; D may match TRBD1 or TRBD2 (5 bases each). Germline CDR1 SGHRS, CDR2 YFSETQ. This CDR3 is 15 amino acids long. V dropped 2 bases and J dropped 1 base, with 7 bases sitting between them. The CDR3 DNA follows: TGCGCCAGCAGCTTAGGGGAGTCTGGGGCCAACGTCCTGACTTTC. It translates to CASSLGESGANVLTF.

V usage is TRBV27 and J usage is TRBJ1-1; possible D gene TRBD1, 6 bases. V lost 3 bases to trimming and J lost 5 bases, with 16 bases between them. Germline-derived CDR1 and CDR2 are MNHEY and SMNVEV (reference sequence). This CDR3 has 15 amino acids. The CDR3 region is CASSFSGTMMTEAFF. As DNA, the CDR3 is TGTGCCAGCAGTTTTTCCGGGACAATGATGACTGAAGCTTTCTTT.

This rearrangement joins TRBV7-8 to TRBJ1-2, with 12 bases identical to TRBD1. The CDR3 has 15 residues. V lost 4 bases and J lost 8; bases outside the gene matches: 8. Germline V gene sequence: CDR1 SGHVS, CDR2 FQNEAQ. The DNA for the CDR3 is TGTGCCAGCAGCTACACCGGGACAGGGGGCCGAGGCTACACCTTC. Translation gives CASSYTGTGGRGYTF. Together with reference TRBV7-8 and TRBJ1-2, the CDR3 gives the full variable domain: GAGVSQSPRYKVAKRGQDVALRCDPISGHVSLFWYQQALGQGPEFLTYFQNEAQLDKSGLPSDRFFAERPEGSVSTLKIQRTQQEDSAVYLCASSYTGTGGRGYTFGSGTRLTVV.

This chain uses TRBV28 with TRBJ1-5; the D gene is possibly TRBD1 (6 bases). Germline values: CDR1 MDHEN, CDR2 SYDVKM. The CDR3 totals 14 residues. V was clipped by 1 base and J by 6 bases, with 10 bases between them. DNA for the CDR3: TGTGCCAGCAGTTTATACAGGGCAGGTCAGCCCCAGCATTTT. Protein: CASSLYRAGQPQHF.

The V gene is TRBV14, the J gene TRBJ2-7; TRBD2 matches 10 bases. The length of the CDR3 is 15 residues. J gave up 4 bases and V 4 bases, and 7 bases lay outside the gene matches. Germline V gene sequence: CDR1 SGHDN, CDR2 FVKESK. CDR3 residues: CASSRLAGELYEQYF. CDR3 nucleotides: TGTGCCAGCAGCCGCCTAGCGGGAGAGTTGTACGAGCAGTACTTC. Full variable domain (remainder filled in from reference TRBV14 and TRBJ2-7): EAGVTQFPSHSVIEKGQTVTLRCDPISGHDNLYWYRRVMGKEIKFLLHFVKESKQDESGMPNNRFLAERTGGTYSTLKVQPAELEDSGVYFCASSRLAGELYEQYFGPGTRLTVT.

This clone was counted only a few times. The V and J genes are TRBV7-3 and TRBJ2-3, with D perhaps matching TRBD1 (6 bases). CDR1 and CDR2 from the germline V gene are SGHTA and FQGTGA. Trimming left V 5 bases short and J 1 base short, with 13 bases between. CDR3 length: 15 amino acids. Here the CDR3 reads CASSPEGGGTDTQYF. DNA for the CDR3: TGTGCCAGCAGCCCAGAAGGGGGTGGCACAGATACGCAGTATTTT.

The genes are TRBV7-2 and TRBJ1-1; 7 bases map to TRBD1. The junction had 3 bases not matched to a gene; V was cut back by 2 bases and J by 3 bases. CDR1 and CDR2 (germline): SGHTA, FQGNSA. The CDR3 is 14 amino acids. CDR3 sequence: CASSLNQGDTEAFF. The CDR3 DNA reads TGTGCCAGCAGCTTAAATCAGGGGGACACTGAAGCTTTCTTT.

The J gene is TRBJ1-1, the V gene TRBV9; perhaps TRBD1 as D (5 bases). The CDR3 spans 13 residues. The germline V gene encodes CDR1 SGDLS and CDR2 YYNGEE. Trimming took 7 bases from V and 6 from J, leaving 16 bases between them. The CDR3 bases are TGTGCCAGCTCCAGACAGCTCGACGCTGAAGCTTTCTTT. Its translation: CASSRQLDAEAFF.

This clone is a singleton in its sample. This chain uses TRBV7-2 with TRBJ2-5; the match to TRBD2 covers 13 bases. The CDR3 runs 15 residues. CDR1 is SGHTA, CDR2 FQGNSA, per germline. The trim removed 2 bases at V and 4 bases at J, leaving 1 base unmatched. The CDR3 reads CASSLRTSGRETQYF. The CDR3 bases are TGTGCCAGCAGCTTACGGACTAGCGGGAGAGAGACCCAGTACTTC.

The rearrangement uses TRBV2 and TRBJ2-7, with TRBD2 identical over 13 bases. After removal of 3 bases from V and 2 bases from J, the junction contained 7 bases not matched to a gene. The germline gives CDR1 SNHLY, CDR2 FYNNEI. The CDR3 has 17 residues. This CDR3 reads CASSEQVLAGGTYEQYF. For the CDR3, the DNA is TGTGCCAGCAGTGAGCAAGTACTAGCGGGAGGGACCTACGAGCAGTACTTC.

The CDR3 loop reads CASSPEGATEAFF. The CDR3 nucleotides are TGTGCCAGCTCACCGGAGGGGGCCACTGAAGCTTTCTTT. V and J are TRBV18 and TRBJ1-1, with 7 nucleotides matching TRBD1. V trimming: 3 bases; J trimming: 4 bases; junction bases outside the gene matches: 2. Germline V gives CDR1 KGHSH, CDR2 LQKENI. The CDR3 contains 13 residues.

This clone showed up just a few times. The chain combines TRBV7-3 with TRBJ2-7; D uncertain. V was trimmed by 6 bases and J by 4 bases, leaving 10 bases between them. Per the germline V gene, CDR1 is SGHTA and CDR2 is FQGTGA. CDR3 length: 12 residues. Here the CDR3 DNA reads TGTGCCAGCAGATATCGAATATACGAGCAGTACTTC. Protein product: CASRYRIYEQYF.

In its sample, this clone was seen once. This chain uses TRBV6-4 with TRBJ2-3, with TRBD1 matching 11 bases. From germline, CDR1 is MRHNA and CDR2 SNTAGT. This CDR3 contains 15 residues. Trimming took 6 bases from V and 1 from J; bases not matched to a gene: 3. CDR3 residues: CASRRTGGGTDTQYF. The CDR3 DNA sequence: TGTGCCAGCAGGCGGACAGGGGGCGGCACAGATACGCAGTATTTT.

The chain links TRBV5-5 to TRBJ2-1; tentative D call: TRBD2 (6 bases). The CDR3 contains 17 residues. V lost 2 bases to trimming and J lost 4 bases, with 19 bases between them. Germline V CDR1 and CDR2: SGHKS, YYEKEE (reference sequence). CDR3 sequence reads: CASSLTALALIYNEQFF. CDR3 DNA sequence: TGTGCCAGCAGCTTAACCGCACTAGCCTTGATTTACAATGAGCAGTTCTTC. The full variable domain, its missing parts supplied by reference TRBV5-5 and TRBJ2-1, is DAGVTQSPTHLIKTRGQQVTLRCSPISGHKSVSWYQQVLGQGPQFIFQYYEKEERGRGNFPDRFSARQFPNYSSELNVNALLLGDSALYLCASSLTALALIYNEQFFGPGTRLTVL.

DNA for the CDR3: TGTGCCACGATGACAGGGGAAGGCACTGAAGCTTTCTTT. It specifies CATMTGEGTEAFF. The V gene is TRBV19, the J gene TRBJ1-1, with 8 bases aligning to TRBD1. The CDR3 runs 13 residues. Germline assignment: CDR1 LNHDA and CDR2 SQIVND (reference sequence). The V segment lost 10 bases and the J segment 4 bases; nucleotides outside the gene matches: 8.

Here the CDR3 reads CASSVTGQGGYNEQFF. The CDR3 DNA follows: TGTGCCAGCAGCGTAACCGGACAGGGGGGCTACAATGAGCAGTTCTTC. The genes are TRBV9 and TRBJ2-1; 10 positions agree with TRBD1. CDR1 is SGDLS, CDR2 YYNGEE, per germline. The trim removed 1 base at V and 3 bases at J, leaving 4 bases unmatched. This CDR3 comprises 16 residues.

The CDR3, as DNA: TGTGCCACCAGTGATTTCTCTAGCGGGAGGTTCGGGGAGCTGTTTTTT. Amino acids: CATSDFSSGRFGELFF. V is TRBV24-1 and J is TRBJ2-2, with 11 bases aligning to TRBD2. This CDR3 contains 16 residues. The germline gives CDR1 KGHDR, CDR2 SFDVKD. J gave up 7 bases and V 1 base, and 4 bases lay outside the gene matches.